This TCR beta chain was captured by sequencing in a study of cytomegalovirus exposure and HLA in healthy donors. Study results and caveats: Analysis performed later showed TCR beta chains linked to HLA being more clonally expanded than equally common others.

With regard to this clone: Its antigen remains unidentified.

Germline values: CDR1 SEHNR, CDR2 FQNEAQ (reference sequence). CDR3 length: 15 residues. J lost 8 bases, V lost 5 bases, and 11 bases had no gene match. A multiplex PCR was run with 60 Vbeta primers and 13 Jbeta primers. Assay: immunoSEQ multiplex PCR; the TCRdb copy retains only in-frame clones and omits some. The sample has approximately 220,000 clones, approximately 80% seen once. The chain is built from TRBV7-9 and TRBJ1-1; 10 nucleotides align to TRBD1. The source of this sequence is a man under 40 in good health and CMV-seronegative. Sequenced: PBMCs. This CDR3 reads CASSQSGTGAREAFF. CDR3 DNA: TGTGCCAGCAGCCAGTCCGGGACAGGGGCCCGAGAAGCTTTCTTT.